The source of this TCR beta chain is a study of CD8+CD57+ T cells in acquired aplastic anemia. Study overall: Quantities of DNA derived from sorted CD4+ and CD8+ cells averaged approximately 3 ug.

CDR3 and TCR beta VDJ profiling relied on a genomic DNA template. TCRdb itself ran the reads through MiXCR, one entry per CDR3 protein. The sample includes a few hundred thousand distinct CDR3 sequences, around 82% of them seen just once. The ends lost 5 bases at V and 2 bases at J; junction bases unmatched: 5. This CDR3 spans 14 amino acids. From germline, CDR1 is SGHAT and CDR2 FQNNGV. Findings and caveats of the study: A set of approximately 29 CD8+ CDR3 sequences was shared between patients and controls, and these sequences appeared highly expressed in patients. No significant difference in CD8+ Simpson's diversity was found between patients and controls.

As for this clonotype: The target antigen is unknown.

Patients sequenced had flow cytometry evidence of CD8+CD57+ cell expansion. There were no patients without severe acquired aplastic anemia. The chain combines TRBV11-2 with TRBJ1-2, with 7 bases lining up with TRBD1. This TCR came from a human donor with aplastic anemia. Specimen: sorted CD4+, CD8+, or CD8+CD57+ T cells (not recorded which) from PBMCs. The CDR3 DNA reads TGTGCCAGCAGCCCAACAGGGGTGAACTATGGCTACACCTTC. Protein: CASSPTGVNYGYTF. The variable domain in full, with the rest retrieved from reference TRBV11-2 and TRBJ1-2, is EAGVAQSPRYKIIEKRQSVAFWCNPISGHATLYWYQQILGQGPKLLIQFQNNGVVDDSQLPKDRFSAERLKGVDSTLKIQPAKLEDSAVYLCASSPTGVNYGYTFGSGTRLTVV.